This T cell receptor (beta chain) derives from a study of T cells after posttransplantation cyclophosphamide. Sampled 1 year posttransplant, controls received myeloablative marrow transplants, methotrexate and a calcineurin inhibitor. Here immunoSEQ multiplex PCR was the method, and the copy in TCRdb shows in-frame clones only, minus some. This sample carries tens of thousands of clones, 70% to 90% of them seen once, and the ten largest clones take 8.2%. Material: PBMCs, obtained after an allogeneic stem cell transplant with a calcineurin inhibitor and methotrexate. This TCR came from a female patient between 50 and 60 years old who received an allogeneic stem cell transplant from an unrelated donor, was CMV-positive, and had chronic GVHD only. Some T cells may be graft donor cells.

CDR3 sequence reads: CASSGDYQETQYF. For the CDR3, the DNA is TGCGCCAGCAGCGGGGACTACCAAGAGACCCAGTACTTC. The J gene is TRBJ2-5, the V gene TRBV5-1; maybe TRBD2 (6 bases). Trimming took off 4 bases at V and 0 bases at J, with 7 bases between the two ends. Germline V gives CDR1 SGHRS, CDR2 YFSETQ. The CDR3 length is 13 residues.